The following is a TCR beta chain sequence with its context. This clonotype was picked up many times. No antigen is known for it. Base qualities were left out, and no much larger clone turns up one base away. The record originates from a study of T cells in Graves' hyperthyroidism and ophthalmopathy (dated by TCRdb to between 2018 and 2020). At the level of the whole study: Peripheral blood samples were taken at the time of initial diagnosis, prior to any treatment. To identify TCR V-J signatures that set the groups apart, the researchers used a discovery cohort of 90 to 100 patients, made up of some 41 with Graves' ophthalmopathy and around 58 with stable Graves' hyperthyroidism. Prospective prediction of ophthalmopathy was tested in an independent validation cohort of fewer than 20 hyperthyroidism patients and some 17 patients who later progressed to ophthalmopathy. The approximately 98 discovery patients were randomly divided into training and test sets at a 7:3 ratio. In addition, the study compared T-cell repertoires in thyroid tissue and in blood from about six Graves' hyperthyroidism patients. After sampling, hyperthyroidism patients received methimazole starting at 30 mg daily, and ophthalmopathy patients received high-dose intravenous methylprednisolone. TCR Vbeta CDR3 sequencing of 135 peripheral blood samples (roughly 43 ophthalmopathy, 75 to 80 hyperthyroidism and approximately 17 progressor patients) is reported in the paper. What the work shows at the level of the full study, not this receptor alone: Most expanded thyroid clonotypes (frequency above 0.001) were also detected in blood, a finding suggesting that blood repertoires may reflect thyroid immune responses. A model built on a 13 V-J signature distinguished ophthalmopathy from stable hyperthyroidism, reaching about 88% sensitivity and 81.08% specificity in cross-validation and 80%/75% in testing. In validation, the model predicted progression to ophthalmopathy a median of roughly 6.2 months before onset, with roughly 70% sensitivity and just under 75% specificity. No statistical method was used to set the sample size in advance, and investigators knew the group allocation.

Amplification of TCR beta CDR3 regions was carried out from RNA transcripts. A first-round RT-PCR of the TCR CDR3 used the HTBI primer set with the Qiagen OneStep RT-PCR kit. A second multiplex PCR round built the libraries, followed by size selection and purification. Paired-end sequencing of the libraries was performed with 100 bp reads on an Illumina HiSeq2000. The paper's data handling went like this. SOAPnuke was used to process the raw data, throwing out any read that contained adapters or uncalled bases, had a mean Phred below 15, or lacked an exact constant-primer or identifier match. COPE v1.2.5 was used to merge high-quality paired reads, and clonotypes were defined as unique nucleotide sequences. MiTCR v1.1 was used to align the clonotypes against IMGT TRBV, TRBD and TRBJ reference segments. Only V-J combinations with frequency above 0.0001, covering about 99% of repertoires, were analysed. The TCS score was defined as F50 (clonal expansion) divided by E x V (chaos), with BLOSUM62-based TCRdist calculated between CDR3 peptides within each V-J. Welch's t-statistics and random forest reduced several hundred V-J features to 13, which were used in a naive Bayes classifier (R e1071). The raw public reads went through TCRdb reprocessing: fastp at Q25, MiXCR clone calling, in-frame beta chains kept. Under each unique CDR3 protein, matching rows form one entry showing the most common genes and DNA. The V and J calls here are based on TCRdb, not the publication. For this sample the table gives 500,000 to 800,000 distinct CDR3 sequences, of which around 15% were detected only once. The top ten clonotypes cover around 13% of the sample.

Reading the germline V gene gives CDR1 MDHEN and CDR2 SYDVKM. V was cut back by 3 bases and J by 9 bases, leaving a gap of 12 bases between them. The CDR3 covers 13 residues, taking in both the cysteine and the phenylalanine. Only CDR3 DNA is held: 39 bases, read in frame from base 1. Ophthalmopathy patients had moderately to severely active disease, with a Clinical Activity Score of 3 or more, a NOSPECS grade of 4 or more, and a disease duration of less than 3 months. Exclusion was applied to patients with uncontrolled infections, other autoimmune diseases, pregnancy or lactation. Diagnoses relied on clinical symptoms, serum thyroxine and TRAb, thyroid ultrasound and orbital computed tomography. PBMCs were separated from roughly 9.6 ml of fresh peripheral blood using Ficoll-Paque density gradient centrifugation. Total RNA was extracted using Trizol reagent, and RNA quality was assessed on an Agilent 2100 Bioanalyzer.

The sequence was obtained from a woman aged 50 to 60 with Graves' ophthalmopathy. The V gene is TRBV28 and the J gene is TRBJ2-4; D gene: possibly TRBD1, on 5 matching bases. Sequences were obtained from blood. CDR3 region: CASSFRQTPIQYF. The DNA sequence reads TGTGCCAGCAGTTTCCGACAGACCCCCATTCAGTACTTC.